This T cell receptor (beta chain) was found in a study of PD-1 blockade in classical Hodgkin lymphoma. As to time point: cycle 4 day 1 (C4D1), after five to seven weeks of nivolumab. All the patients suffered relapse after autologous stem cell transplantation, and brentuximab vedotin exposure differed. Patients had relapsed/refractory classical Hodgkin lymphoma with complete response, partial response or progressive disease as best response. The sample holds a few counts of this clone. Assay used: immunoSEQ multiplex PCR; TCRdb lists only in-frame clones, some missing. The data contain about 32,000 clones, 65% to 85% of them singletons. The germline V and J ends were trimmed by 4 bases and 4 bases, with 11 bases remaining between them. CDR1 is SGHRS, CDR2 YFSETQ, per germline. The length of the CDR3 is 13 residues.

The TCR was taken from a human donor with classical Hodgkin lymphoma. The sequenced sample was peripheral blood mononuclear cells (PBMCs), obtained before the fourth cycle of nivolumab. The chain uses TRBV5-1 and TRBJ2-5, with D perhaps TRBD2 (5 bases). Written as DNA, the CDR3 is TGCGCCAGCAGCAACGAGGGAAGAGAGACCCAGTACTTC. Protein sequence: CASSNEGRETQYF.